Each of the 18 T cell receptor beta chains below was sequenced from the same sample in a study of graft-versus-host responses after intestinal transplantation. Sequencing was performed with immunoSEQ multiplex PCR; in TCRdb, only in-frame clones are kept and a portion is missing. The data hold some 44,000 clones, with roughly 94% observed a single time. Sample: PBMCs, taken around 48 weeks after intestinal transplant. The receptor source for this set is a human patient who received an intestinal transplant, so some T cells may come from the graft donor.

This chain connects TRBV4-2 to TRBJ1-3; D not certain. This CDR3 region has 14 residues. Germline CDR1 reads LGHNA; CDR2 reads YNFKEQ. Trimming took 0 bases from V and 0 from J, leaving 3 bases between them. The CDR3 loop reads CASSQDSSGNTIYF. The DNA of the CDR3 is TGTGCCAGCAGCCAAGACAGCTCTGGAAACACCATATATTTT.

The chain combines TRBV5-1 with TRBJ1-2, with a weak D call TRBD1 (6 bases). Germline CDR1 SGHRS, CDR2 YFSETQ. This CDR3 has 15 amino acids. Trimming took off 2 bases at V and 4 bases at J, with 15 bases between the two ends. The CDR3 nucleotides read TGCGCCAGCAGCTTCGGGGGGACAACGACCTATGGCTACACCTTC. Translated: CASSFGGTTTYGYTF.

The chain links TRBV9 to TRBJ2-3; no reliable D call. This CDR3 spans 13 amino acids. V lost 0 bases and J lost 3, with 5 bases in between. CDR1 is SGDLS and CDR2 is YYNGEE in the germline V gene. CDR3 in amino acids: CASSVVRTDTQYF. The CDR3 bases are TGTGCCAGCAGCGTAGTTCGTACAGATACGCAGTATTTT.

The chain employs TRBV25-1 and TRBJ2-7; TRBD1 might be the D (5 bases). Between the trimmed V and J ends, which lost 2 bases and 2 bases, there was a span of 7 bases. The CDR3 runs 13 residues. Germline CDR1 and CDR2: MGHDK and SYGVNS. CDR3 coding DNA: TGTGCCAGCAGTGAAGGGGCAACCTACGAGCAGTACTTC. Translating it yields CASSEGATYEQYF.

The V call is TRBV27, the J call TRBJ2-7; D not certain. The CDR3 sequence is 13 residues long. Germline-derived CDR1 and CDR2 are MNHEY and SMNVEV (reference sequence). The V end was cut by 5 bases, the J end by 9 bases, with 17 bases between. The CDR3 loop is CASSNSITVGQYF. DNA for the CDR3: TGTGCCAGCAGTAACTCCATCACGGTCGGGCAGTACTTC.

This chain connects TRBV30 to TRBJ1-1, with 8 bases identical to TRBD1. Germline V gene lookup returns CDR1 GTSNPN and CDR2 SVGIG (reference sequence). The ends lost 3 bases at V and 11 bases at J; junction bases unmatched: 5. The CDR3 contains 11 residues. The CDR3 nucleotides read TGTGCCTGGAGGGGGACAGGTCAGGCTTTCTTT. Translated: CAWRGTGQAFF.

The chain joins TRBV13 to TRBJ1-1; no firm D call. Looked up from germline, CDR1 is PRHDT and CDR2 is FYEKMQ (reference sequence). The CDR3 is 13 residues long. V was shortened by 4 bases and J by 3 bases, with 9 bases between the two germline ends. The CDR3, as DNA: TGTGCCAGCAGCTCCACTAGGTACACTGAAGCTTTCTTT. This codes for CASSSTRYTEAFF.

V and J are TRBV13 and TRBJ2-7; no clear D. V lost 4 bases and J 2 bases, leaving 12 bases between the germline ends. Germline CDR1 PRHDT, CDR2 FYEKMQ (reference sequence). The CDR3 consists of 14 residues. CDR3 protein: CASSSSDTTYEQYF. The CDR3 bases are TGTGCCAGCAGCTCCTCCGACACGACCTACGAGCAGTACTTC.

CDR3: CASSWGGEYEQYF. The CDR3 region has the DNA TGTGCCAGCAGTTGGGGAGGTGAGTACGAGCAGTACTTC. This chain links TRBV6-6 with TRBJ2-7; TRBD2 is a possible D gene (6 bases). The CDR3 consists of 13 residues. Trimming shortened V by 4 bases and J by 4 bases, and 11 bases separated the two germline ends. From germline, CDR1 is MNHNY and CDR2 SVGAGI (reference sequence).

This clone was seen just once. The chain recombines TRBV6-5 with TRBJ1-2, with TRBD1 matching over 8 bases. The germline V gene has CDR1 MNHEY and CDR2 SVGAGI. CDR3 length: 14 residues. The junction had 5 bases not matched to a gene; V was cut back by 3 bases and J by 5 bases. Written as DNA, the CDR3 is TGTGCCAGCAGTTATGGACAGGGAATATATGGCTACACCTTC. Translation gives CASSYGQGIYGYTF.

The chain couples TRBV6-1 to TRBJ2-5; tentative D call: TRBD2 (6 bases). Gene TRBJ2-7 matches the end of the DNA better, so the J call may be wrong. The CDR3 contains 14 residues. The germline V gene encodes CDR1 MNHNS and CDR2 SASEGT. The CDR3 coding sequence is TGTGCCAGCAGGTGGATGCAGGGAGGCTACGAGCAGTACTTC. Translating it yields CASRWMQGGYEQYF.

Written as DNA, the CDR3 is TGCGCCAGCAGCCATGTCCCAGGGCAAGAGCAGTTCTTC. Amino acids: CASSHVPGQEQFF. The chain has TRBV4-1 and TRBJ2-1; perhaps TRBD1 as D (5 bases). Trimming removed 3 bases from V and 10 bases from J, with 13 bases in between. CDR1 is MGHRA and CDR2 is YSYEKL in the germline V gene. CDR3 size: 13 residues.

CDR3 sequence (DNA): TGTGCCAGCAGTCTGGACAGTTTCAATGAGCAGTTCTTC. This encodes CASSLDSFNEQFF. The chain combines TRBV6-6 with TRBJ2-1, with D perhaps matching TRBD1 (6 bases). V shed 5 bases and J shed 6 bases, with 11 bases lying between them. The CDR3 is 13 residues long. Germline-derived CDR1 and CDR2 are MNHNY and SVGAGI (reference sequence).

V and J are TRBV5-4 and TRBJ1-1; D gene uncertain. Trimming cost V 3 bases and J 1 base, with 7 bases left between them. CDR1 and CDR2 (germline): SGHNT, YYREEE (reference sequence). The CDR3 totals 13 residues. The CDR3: CASSSDGNTEAFF. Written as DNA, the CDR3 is TGTGCCAGCAGCTCCGACGGGAACACTGAAGCTTTCTTT.

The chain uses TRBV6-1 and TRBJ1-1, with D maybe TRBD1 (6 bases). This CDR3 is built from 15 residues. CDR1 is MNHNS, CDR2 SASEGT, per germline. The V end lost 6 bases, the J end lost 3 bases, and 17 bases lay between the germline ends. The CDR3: CASRGDDRYYTEAFF. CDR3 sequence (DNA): TGTGCCAGCAGGGGTGACGACAGGTATTACACTGAAGCTTTCTTT.

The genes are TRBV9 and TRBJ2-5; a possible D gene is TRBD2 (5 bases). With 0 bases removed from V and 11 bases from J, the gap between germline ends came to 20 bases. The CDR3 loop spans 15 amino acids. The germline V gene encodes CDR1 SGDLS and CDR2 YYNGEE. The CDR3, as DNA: TGTGCCAGCAGCGTAGGGCCAGGAACCGCTTGGGAGCAGTACTTC. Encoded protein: CASSVGPGTAWEQYF. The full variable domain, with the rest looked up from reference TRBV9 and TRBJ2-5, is DSGVTQTPKHLITATGQRVTLRCSPRSGDLSVYWYQQSLDQGLQFLIQYYNGEERAKGNILERFSAQQFPDLHSELNLSSLELGDSALYFCASSVGPGTAWEQYFGPGTRLLVL.

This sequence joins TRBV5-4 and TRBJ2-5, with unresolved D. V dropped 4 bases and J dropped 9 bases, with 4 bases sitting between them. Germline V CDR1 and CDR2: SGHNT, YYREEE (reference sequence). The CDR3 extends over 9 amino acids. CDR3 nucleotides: TGTGCCAGCAGCCAGCCCCAGTACTTC. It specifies CASSQPQYF.

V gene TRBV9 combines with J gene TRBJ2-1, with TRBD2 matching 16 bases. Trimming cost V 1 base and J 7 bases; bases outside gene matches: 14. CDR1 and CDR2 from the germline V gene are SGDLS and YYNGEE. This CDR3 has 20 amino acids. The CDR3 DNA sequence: TGTGCCAGCAGCGTAAGGTCGCGAGGGACTAGCGGGGGGGCGGAAAATGAGCAGTTCTTC. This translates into CASSVRSRGTSGGAENEQFF.